These T cell receptor beta chains were read from a single sample in a study of T cell responses to AZD1222 COVID-19 vaccine. Method: immunoSEQ multiplex PCR; TCRdb's copy keeps in-frame clones and lacks some. The table shows about 120,000 clones, with 70% to 90% occurring only once. Sample: peripheral blood, taken on day 0 of AZD1222 vaccination. These receptors came from an adult in good health. CDR3s include the opening cysteine and the closing phenylalanine or tryptophan. The D gene is left open where the match is weak. Clone size is shown for a subset of rows, as once, few, many or a class of expanded clone.

D gene | J gene | clone size | V gene | CDR3 protein | CDR3 DNA
TRBD1 | TRBJ1-5 | - | TRBV7-8 | CASSLQGGAGNQPQHF | TGTGCCAGCAGCTTACAGGGGGGCGCGGGCAATCAGCCCCAGCATTTT
- | TRBJ1-5 | - | TRBV5-6 | CASSLAKTGGLSSKPQHF | TGTGCCAGCAGCTTGGCCAAGACAGGTGGATTATCATCGAAGCCCCAGCATTTT
TRBD1 | TRBJ2-1 | - | TRBV18 | CASSPPSGTGSLYNEQFF | TGTGCCAGCTCCCCACCCAGCGGGACAGGGAGTCTCTACAATGAGCAGTTCTTC
- | TRBJ1-1 | few | TRBV5-1 | CASSSGGLSTEAFF | TGCGCCAGCAGTTCCGGGGGTTTGAGCACTGAAGCTTTCTTT
TRBD1 | TRBJ2-1 | - | TRBV11-2 | CASNRDRSNEQFF | TGTGCCAGTAACCGGGACAGGTCAAATGAGCAGTTCTTC
- | TRBJ2-5 | - | TRBV5-4 | CASSPVHQETQYF | TGTGCCAGCAGCCCAGTCCATCAAGAGACCCAGTACTTC
TRBD1 | TRBJ1-4 | - | TRBV2 | CASRAGGDDEKLFF | TGTGCCAGCAGGGCAGGGGGCGATGATGAAAAACTGTTTTTT
- | TRBJ1-4 | - | TRBV2 | CASSLTAPNEKLFF | TGTGCCAGCAGTCTTACAGCTCCAAATGAAAAACTGTTTTTT
TRBD2 | TRBJ2-5 | - | TRBV9 | CASNKGLAGETQYF | TGTGCCAGCAATAAGGGACTAGCGGGAGAGACCCAGTACTTC
- | TRBJ1-2 | - | TRBV5-1 | CASSKSGGGYGYTF | TGCGCCAGCAGTAAGTCGGGGGGCGGCTATGGCTACACCTTC
- | TRBJ2-7 | few | TRBV7-9 | CASSGSQGIWDYEQYF | TGTGCCAGCAGCGGATCTCAAGGGATCTGGGACTACGAGCAGTACTTC
- | TRBJ1-3 | - | TRBV4-2 | CASSQDPAASSGNTIYF | TGTGCCAGCAGCCAAGATCCCGCAGCAAGCTCTGGAAACACCATATATTTT
- | TRBJ1-2 | - | TRBV11-2 | CASSLATQAYGYTF | TGTGCCAGCAGCTTAGCTACACAGGCTTATGGCTACACCTTC
- | TRBJ2-5 | - | TRBV7-3 | CASSLGSQETQYF | TGTGCCAGCAGCTTGGGCAGCCAAGAGACCCAGTACTTC
- | TRBJ1-5 | - | TRBV15 | CATRRGARPNQPQHF | TGTGCCACCAGGAGGGGGGCAAGGCCCAATCAGCCCCAGCATTTT
- | TRBJ2-3 | - | TRBV12-3/TRBV12-4 | CASSGGTDTQYF | TGTGCCAGCTCGGGGGGCACAGATACGCAGTATTTT
TRBD1 | TRBJ1-2 | - | TRBV7-9 | CASSFGQGVGYTF | TGTGCCAGCAGCTTTGGACAGGGGGTTGGCTACACCTTC
TRBD1 | TRBJ2-1 | - | TRBV9 | CASSSEDRVVLFF | TGTGCCAGCAGCTCTGAGGACAGGGTAGTCCTGTTCTTC
- | TRBJ1-2 | - | TRBV15 | CATSRVRYGYTF | TGTGCCACCAGCAGAGTCCGATATGGCTACACCTTC
- | TRBJ2-3 | - | TRBV6-5 | CASTPRGATDTQYF | TGTGCCAGCACCCCAAGGGGGGCCACAGATACGCAGTATTTT
TRBD1 | TRBJ2-7 | few | TRBV7-9 | CASSWDRGPREQYF | TGTGCCAGCAGCTGGGACAGGGGCCCCAGGGAGCAGTACTTC
- | TRBJ2-1 | - | TRBV21-1 | CASSHNTLLAGEFHNEQFF | TGTGCCAGCAGCCACAATACTCTACTAGCGGGAGAGTTCCACAATGAGCAGTTCTTC
- | TRBJ1-4 | - | TRBV5-1 | CASSRDPSAFMGNEKLFF | TGCGCCAGCAGCCGCGATCCTAGCGCTTTTATGGGTAATGAAAAACTGTTTTTT
TRBD1 | TRBJ2-7 | - | TRBV24-1 | CATSPGQGLYEQYF | TGTGCCACCAGTCCCGGACAGGGTCTCTACGAGCAGTACTTC
TRBD2 | TRBJ2-3 | once | TRBV27 | CASSLYGPGLAGGRSTDTQYF | TGTGCCAGCAGTTTATATGGACCGGGACTAGCGGGGGGGCGTAGCACAGATACGCAGTATTTT